The 27 T cell receptor beta chains listed next were all sequenced from one sample in a study of shared clonotypes between healthy human individuals (dated by TCRdb to 2019 to 2021). Library generation was performed with the immunoSEQ multiplex PCR assay. Imported from immuneACCESS, the table was reduced by TCRdb to in-frame sequences with V and J called. These copies leave out some clones; in studies compared against another copy, an unresolved V gene accounts for under half, and the cause of the remainder is not known. This sample holds approximately 2.1 million clones; 85% to 95% were observed only once. Of the sample, 0.35% to 0.45% is held by the ten largest clones. The sample comprised naive CD4+ T cells from PBMCs. This specimen's cell subset or site label, per the study, means: CD45RA+ positively selected. The receptors were gathered from a man aged 18 to 35 in good health. Some clones in this sample may be carry-over from other donors' samples.

On this clone: Other DNA sequences in the sample encode the same CDR3. The chain carries TRBV5-1 and TRBJ1-1; D gene ambiguous. The length of the CDR3 is 15 residues. Trimming removed 0 bases at V and 0 bases at J, with 9 bases between. Germline V gene sequence: CDR1 SGHRS, CDR2 YFSETQ. In DNA, the CDR3 is TGCGCCAGCAGCTTGGGCCCAAATCTGAACACTGAAGCTTTCTTT. Amino acids: CASSLGPNLNTEAFF.

This clone has just one count. The rearrangement joins TRBV10-3 to TRBJ2-3, with 10 positions matching TRBD1. V dropped 0 bases and J dropped 4; count of bases not matched to a gene: 1. The CDR3 length is 15 residues. The germline CDR1 and CDR2 sequences are ENHRY and SYGVKD. The CDR3, as DNA: TGTGCCATCAGTGAGTCGACAGGGGGCGCAGATACGCAGTATTTT. This sequence encodes CAISESTGGADTQYF.

The chain joins TRBV9 to TRBJ2-7; either TRBD1 or TRBD2 may fit D (5 bases each). Trimming removed 3 bases from V and 5 bases from J, with 21 bases in between. The CDR3 consists of 16 residues. Germline V CDR1 and CDR2: SGDLS, YYNGEE. The CDR3 protein is CASSARTGRAADEQYF. The CDR3 region has the DNA TGTGCCAGCAGCGCAAGGACGGGGCGGGCCGCGGACGAGCAGTACTTC. Full variable domain (missing parts from reference TRBV9 and TRBJ2-7): DSGVTQTPKHLITATGQRVTLRCSPRSGDLSVYWYQQSLDQGLQFLIQYYNGEERAKGNILERFSAQQFPDLHSELNLSSLELGDSALYFCASSARTGRAADEQYFGPGTRLTVT.

The rearrangement joins TRBV4-2 to TRBJ2-4, with TRBD1 matching 10 bases. The CDR3 extends over 17 amino acids. Germline lookup yields CDR1 LGHNA and CDR2 YNFKEQ. Unmatched junction bases numbered 8, after V lost 4 bases and J lost 2 bases. Here the CDR3 reads CASSLDNDRGPKNIQYF. The DNA of the CDR3 is TGTGCCAGCAGCCTAGACAACGACAGGGGGCCCAAAAACATTCAGTACTTC.

The chain carries TRBV7-2 and TRBJ1-4; 8 positions agree with TRBD1. Germline V gene data show CDR1 as SGHTA and CDR2 as FQGNSA. Germline trimming cut 2 bases from V and 5 bases from J; bases unmatched to any gene: 4. This CDR3 comprises 15 residues. The CDR3 nucleotides read TGTGCCAGCAGCTTACAGCGGGACAGGAATGAAAAACTGTTTTTT. This translates into CASSLQRDRNEKLFF.

The chain recombines TRBV5-6 with TRBJ2-7, with D maybe TRBD2 (6 bases). CDR1 is SGHDT and CDR2 is YYEEEE in the germline V gene. The germline V and J ends were trimmed by 4 bases and 3 bases, with 17 bases remaining between them. This CDR3 comprises 15 residues. CDR3 in amino acids: CASSREGGTSYEQYF. CDR3 DNA sequence: TGTGCCAGCAGCCGAGAGGGAGGCACCAGCTACGAGCAGTACTTC.

The chain recombines TRBV11-3 with TRBJ2-6; D assignment may be TRBD1 or TRBD2 (5 bases each). The V end lost 5 bases, the J end lost 1 base, and 18 bases lay between the germline ends. CDR3 length: 18 residues. Germline-derived CDR1 and CDR2 are SGHNT and YENEEA. For the CDR3, the DNA is TGTGCCAGCAGCCCGGGACCGGGGTCCCTATCTGGGGCCAACGTCCTGACTTTC. As protein: CASSPGPGSLSGANVLTF.

This clone is a singleton in its sample. The chain combines TRBV7-3 with TRBJ2-3; 8 positions match TRBD2. Germline CDR1 SGHTA, CDR2 FQGTGA. The trim removed 3 bases at V and 4 bases at J, leaving 9 bases unmatched. The CDR3 is made up of 16 amino acids. The CDR3 DNA follows: TGTGCCAGCAGCTTCGCCGGGACTAGGGCTGCAGATACGCAGTATTTT. Protein product: CASSFAGTRAADTQYF.

This chain connects TRBV14 to TRBJ2-3; D is uncertain. The V gene's germline CDR1 is SGHDN and CDR2 FVKESK. V was pared by 2 bases and J by 3 bases, with 15 bases between. The CDR3 is made up of 16 amino acids. The CDR3: CASSQPPTATTDTQYF. CDR3 in DNA: TGTGCCAGCAGCCAACCCCCGACCGCAACGACAGATACGCAGTATTTT.

The V call is TRBV5-1, the J call TRBJ1-5; D possibly corresponds to TRBD1 (5 bases). Between the trimmed V and J ends, which lost 0 bases and 2 bases, there was a span of 15 bases. Germline CDR1 SGHRS, CDR2 YFSETQ. There are 17 residues in the CDR3. The CDR3 DNA sequence: TGCGCCAGCAGCTTGGAGGGGACCCCCGCCGGCAATCAGCCCCAGCATTTT. It specifies CASSLEGTPAGNQPQHF.

This chain connects TRBV29-1 to TRBJ2-3, with TRBD2 matching over 8 bases. This CDR3 region has 12 residues. The germline V gene encodes CDR1 SQVTM and CDR2 ANQGSEA. V was pared by 7 bases and J by 5 bases, with 5 bases of the junction left unmatched. The CDR3 loop is CSARAGGDTQYF. As DNA, the CDR3 is TGCAGCGCCCGGGCGGGGGGAGATACGCAGTATTTT.

The V gene is TRBV5-4, the J gene TRBJ2-7; D gene uncertain. This CDR3 spans 15 amino acids. V was pared by 0 bases and J by 2 bases, with 12 bases between. Germline V CDR1 and CDR2: SGHNT, YYREEE (reference sequence). The CDR3 region has the DNA TGTGCCAGCAGCTTGGACGGCAGCACACCCTACGAGCAGTACTTC. This gives the protein CASSLDGSTPYEQYF. Full variable domain (remainder filled in from reference TRBV5-4 and TRBJ2-7): ETGVTQSPTHLIKTRGQQVTLRCSSQSGHNTVSWYQQALGQGPQFIFQYYREEENGRGNFPPRFSGLQFPNYSSELNVNALELDDSALYLCASSLDGSTPYEQYFGPGTRLTVT.

The chain recombines TRBV18 with TRBJ2-7; TRBD1 or TRBD2 may be the D gene (5 bases each). V was trimmed by 2 bases and J by 6 bases, leaving 14 bases between them. In germline, CDR1 is KGHSH, CDR2 LQKENI. The CDR3 contains 14 residues. The CDR3 reads CASSPTGLLGEQYF. Written as DNA, the CDR3 is TGTGCCAGCTCACCAACGGGGCTTTTGGGCGAGCAGTACTTC.

The chain has TRBV19 and TRBJ2-1, with TRBD2 matching 14 bases. V dropped 6 bases and J dropped 3; count of bases not matched to a gene: 4. The CDR3 is made up of 16 amino acids. Germline values: CDR1 LNHDA, CDR2 SQIVND (reference sequence). In DNA, the CDR3 is TGTGCCAGTAGCCTGGGACTAGCGGGAGTCTACAATGAGCAGTTCTTC. Translated: CASSLGLAGVYNEQFF.

This chain joins TRBV5-5 and TRBJ2-7; no definite D call. The CDR3 has 15 amino acids. Trimming removed 0 bases at V and 3 bases at J, with 13 bases between. CDR1 is SGHKS and CDR2 is YYEKEE in the germline V gene (reference sequence). As DNA, the CDR3 is TGTGCCAGCAGCTTGGTACCTAACTCCGACTACGAGCAGTACTTC. This codes for CASSLVPNSDYEQYF.

The V and J genes are TRBV5-1 and TRBJ1-1; 10 bases match TRBD1. J was trimmed by 4 bases and V by 5 bases; bases with no gene match: 8. The CDR3 runs to 15 residues. CDR1 is SGHRS and CDR2 is YFSETQ in the germline V gene. Here the CDR3 DNA reads TGCGCCAGCAGATCGACAGGGGGCGCTGGCACTGAAGCTTTCTTT. Residues: CASRSTGGAGTEAFF.

The CDR3 loop is CASSSPGGKNYGYTF. DNA for the CDR3: TGTGCCAGCAGTTCCCCAGGAGGGAAGAACTATGGCTACACCTTC. The V and J genes are TRBV28 and TRBJ1-2; D call uncertain. The CDR3 consists of 15 residues. V dropped 4 bases and J dropped 2 bases, with 14 bases sitting between them. Germline V gene lookup returns CDR1 MDHEN and CDR2 SYDVKM.

The J gene is TRBJ2-2, the V gene TRBV29-1; D is unresolved. CDR3 length equals 14 residues. Germline V CDR1 and CDR2: SQVTM, ANQGSEA. Trimming stripped 4 bases from V and 2 bases from J, with 11 bases between. DNA of the CDR3: TGCAGCGTTGGCCAGGTCCTCAACACCGGGGAGCTGTTTTTT. Protein sequence: CSVGQVLNTGELFF.

V gene TRBV5-1 combines with J gene TRBJ1-5; the D gene is possibly TRBD1 (6 bases). The V and J ends lost 1 base and 6 bases respectively, with 14 bases between them. CDR1 and CDR2 (germline): SGHRS, YFSETQ. This CDR3 has 15 amino acids. The CDR3 DNA reads TGCGCCAGCAGCTTGACCTCAGGGGACGGTCAGCCCCAGCATTTT. Encoded protein: CASSLTSGDGQPQHF.

The chain employs TRBV7-2 and TRBJ2-4; D call uncertain. V dropped 5 bases and J dropped 0 bases, with 8 bases sitting between them. CDR3 size: 14 residues. Per the germline V gene, CDR1 is SGHTA and CDR2 is FQGNSA. The CDR3: CASSLSLAKNIQYF. CDR3 coding DNA: TGTGCCAGCAGCCTGAGCCTAGCCAAAAACATTCAGTACTTC.

The rearrangement uses TRBV5-1 and TRBJ2-7, with 15 bases lining up with TRBD2. Germline V CDR1 and CDR2: SGHRS, YFSETQ. J gave up 5 bases and V 5 bases, and 14 bases lay outside the gene matches. This CDR3 comprises 18 residues. The CDR3 nucleotides are TGCGCCAGCAGGGAAGACAGAGGACTAGCGGGAGGGCCGGACGAGCAGTACTTC. Translation gives CASREDRGLAGGPDEQYF. Using reference TRBV5-1 and TRBJ2-7 for the parts outside the CDR3, the full variable domain is KAGVTQTPRYLIKTRGQQVTLSCSPISGHRSVSWYQQTPGQGLQFLFEYFSETQRNKGNFPGRFSGRQFSNSRSEMNVSTLELGDSALYLCASREDRGLAGGPDEQYFGPGTRLTVT.

As for this clone: The same CDR3 also results from other DNA sequences found in this sample. This chain joins TRBV5-1 and TRBJ2-3; 9 bases align to TRBD1. With V trimmed by 7 bases and J by 4 bases, 7 bases remained unmatched. CDR3 length equals 14 residues. Germline assignment: CDR1 SGHRS and CDR2 YFSETQ. The CDR3 coding sequence is TGCGCCAGCTCCGAACAGGGGGCATCAGATACGCAGTATTTT. It codes for CASSEQGASDTQYF. The variable domain in full, with the rest retrieved from reference TRBV5-1 and TRBJ2-3, is KAGVTQTPRYLIKTRGQQVTLSCSPISGHRSVSWYQQTPGQGLQFLFEYFSETQRNKGNFPGRFSGRQFSNSRSEMNVSTLELGDSALYLCASSEQGASDTQYFGPGTRLTVL.

The V call is TRBV7-3, the J call TRBJ2-6, with TRBD2 identical over 7 bases. This CDR3 comprises 18 residues. Germline-derived CDR1 and CDR2 are SGHTA and FQGTGA. V lost 4 bases and J lost 0; bases outside the gene matches: 9. The CDR3 DNA follows: TGTGCCAGCAGCTCCCATTCTAGCGGAGCCTCTGGGGCCAACGTCCTGACTTTC. Protein product: CASSSHSSGASGANVLTF.

Details on this clone: Distinct nucleotide sequences in the sample also encode this CDR3. The chain joins TRBV5-1 to TRBJ2-2, with D possibly being TRBD1 (6 bases). The CDR3 loop spans 16 amino acids. CDR1 is SGHRS, CDR2 YFSETQ, per germline. V was clipped by 0 bases and J by 1 base, with 10 bases between them. The CDR3: CASSLEAGVNTGELFF. The CDR3 DNA reads TGCGCCAGCAGCTTGGAAGCAGGGGTGAACACCGGGGAGCTGTTTTTT.

The CDR3 spells CASSGRESSEQYF. The CDR3 DNA is TGTGCCAGCAGTGGGCGGGAGAGCTCCGAGCAGTACTTC. This chain links TRBV2 with TRBJ2-7, with TRBD2 matching 7 bases. Germline V gene sequence: CDR1 SNHLY, CDR2 FYNNEI. The CDR3 is made up of 13 amino acids. The V gene end was trimmed by 4 bases and the J gene end by 6 bases; junction bases not matched to a gene: 6.

The gene calls are TRBV18 and TRBJ2-7; TRBD1 matches 11 bases. The V gene's germline CDR1 is KGHSH and CDR2 LQKENI. The V gene end was trimmed by 4 bases and the J gene end by 2 bases; junction bases not matched to a gene: 4. This CDR3 has 15 residues. The CDR3 DNA reads as TGTGCCAGCTCACAGGTGGGACAGGGGGCCTACGAGCAGTACTTC. This codes for CASSQVGQGAYEQYF.

This chain uses TRBV29-1 with TRBJ2-1, with 13 bases that match TRBD2. V was clipped by 3 bases and J by 5 bases; unmatched bases: 4. This CDR3 region has 15 residues. CDR1 is SQVTM, CDR2 ANQGSEA, per germline. The CDR3 bases are TGCAGCGTTGATGTGGGACTAGCGGGAAACAATGAGCAGTTCTTC. This encodes CSVDVGLAGNNEQFF.